This TCR beta chain was sequenced for a study of T cells in Graves' hyperthyroidism and ophthalmopathy. There were TCR beta CDR3 regions amplified from RNA transcripts. HTBI primers were used for first-round RT-PCR of the TCR CDR3. In TCRdb, the multiplex PCR reads were re-called with MiXCR into one record per CDR3 protein. This sample yields tens of thousands of distinct CDR3 sequences, of which about 54% are seen a single time; around a third belongs to the top ten. Germline assignment: CDR1 ENHRY and CDR2 SYGVKD. This CDR3 spans 14 amino acids. Trimming pared 4 bases from V and 8 bases from J, leaving 17 bases between.

This sequence joins TRBV10-3 and TRBJ1-2, with a tentative D call TRBD1 (5 bases). The sequencing input was peripheral blood or thyroid tissue (not recorded which). This sequence was found in a man aged 18 to 30 with Graves' hyperthyroidism. The CDR3 sequence is CAISAQGGRPGYTF. The CDR3 bases are TGTGCCATCAGTGCCCAGGGAGGGAGGCCCGGCTACACCTTC.